This record looks at one T cell receptor (beta chain) sequence and its context. The data originate from a study of shared clonotypes between healthy human individuals. Authors' processing steps: Filtering differed since immunoSEQ provided only junctions, with no quality scores. Libraries were prepared by immunoSEQ multiplex PCR; TCRdb keeps only in-frame clonotypes and omits some of them. The DNA gave D and trimming, while V, J and clone size come from that table. The table lists a few million clones, 80% to 95% of them singletons. V lost 0 bases and J lost 4, with 21 bases in between. The CDR3 is 18 residues long. CDR1 and CDR2 from the germline V gene are LNHNV and YYDKDF (reference sequence).

The sequence derives from a man younger than 35 in good health. Some clones in this sample may be carry-over from other donors' samples. What was sequenced was naive CD4+ T cells from PBMCs. Indicated subset: CD45RA+ positively selected. V is TRBV15 and J is TRBJ1-1; possible D gene TRBD1, 5 bases. The CDR3 DNA reads TGTGCCACCAGCAGAGATTTAGTACGCAGGGATGGGAGCACTGAAGCTTTCTTT. This sequence encodes CATSRDLVRRDGSTEAFF.